The next 12 T cell receptor beta chains were all read from a single sample in a study of response to subunit inactivated influenza vaccine. From the RT-PCR reads, TCRdb called clonotypes with MiXCR, one entry per CDR3 protein. The sample carries some 600,000 distinct CDR3 sequences, approximately 14% recorded once. This specimen was PBMCs from blood, taken 14 days before vaccination. The receptors shown here come from a man in his fifties who received an inactivated influenza vaccine.

This clonotype was recorded a few times. V gene TRBV3-1 combines with J gene TRBJ1-2; D is undetermined. CDR3 size: 14 residues. Trimming took off 8 bases at V and 8 bases at J, with 21 bases between the two ends. CDR1 and CDR2 (germline): LGHDT, YNNKEL (reference sequence). CDR3 loop: CASYSPGITRGYTF. The CDR3 DNA sequence: TGTGCCAGCTATTCGCCCGGGATCACGCGGGGCTACACCTTC. Supplemented by reference TRBV3-1 and TRBJ1-2, the full variable domain reads DTAVSQTPKYLVTQMGNDKSIKCEQNLGHDTMYWYKQDSKKFLKIMFSYNNKELIINETVPNRFSPKSPDKAHLNLHINSLELGDSAVYFCASYSPGITRGYTFGSGTRLTVV.

This clonotype appeared a few times. The chain carries TRBV5-1 and TRBJ2-1; 8 bases align to TRBD1. The CDR3 totals 13 residues. CDR1 and CDR2 from the germline V gene are SGHRS and YFSETQ. Trimming at V came to 7 bases and at J to 4 bases, leaving 4 bases not matched to a gene. The CDR3 bases are TGCGCCAGCCGGACAGGGTCGTACAATGAGCAGTTCTTC. Translating it yields CASRTGSYNEQFF.

This clonotype was recorded a few times. The rearrangement links TRBV4-1 to TRBJ2-7, with D tentatively TRBD2 (5 bases). The germline CDR1 and CDR2 sequences are MGHRA and YSYEKL. This CDR3 comprises 15 residues. V lost 1 base, J lost 5 bases, and 15 bases lay in between. DNA of the CDR3: TGCGCCAGCAGCCAAGTAGAGGGAGAGGAGAACGAGCAGTACTTC. This codes for CASSQVEGEENEQYF.

The chain joins TRBV6-5 to TRBJ2-1; 7 bases match TRBD2. This CDR3 has 16 residues. Per germline, CDR1 MNHEY and CDR2 SVGAGI. V lost 5 bases, J lost 3 bases, and 10 bases stayed unmatched. The CDR3 spells CASSPPRSGVYNEQFF. The CDR3 nucleotides read TGTGCCAGCAGTCCCCCAAGAAGCGGGGTCTACAATGAGCAGTTCTTC.

The sample holds a few counts of this clonotype. This chain connects TRBV6-5 to TRBJ2-5; D is unclear. The CDR3 is made up of 15 amino acids. Per the germline V gene, CDR1 is MNHEY and CDR2 is SVGAGI. Trimming took 2 bases from V and 1 from J, leaving 11 bases between them. This CDR3 is CASSYGVSPQETQYF. CDR3 DNA: TGTGCCAGCAGTTACGGTGTTAGTCCCCAAGAGACCCAGTACTTC.

The rearrangement links TRBV20-1 to TRBJ1-6; D is unresolved. Trimming left V 0 bases short and J 4 bases short, with 13 bases between. Germline CDR1 and CDR2: DFQATT and SNEGSKA (reference sequence). The CDR3 length is 16 residues. The CDR3 is CSARDEGDPYNSPLHF. The CDR3 region has the DNA TGCAGTGCTAGAGATGAAGGTGACCCTTATAATTCACCCCTCCACTTT.

V is TRBV28 and J is TRBJ2-3, with TRBD2 matching 7 bases. The germline V gene has CDR1 MDHEN and CDR2 SYDVKM. The ends lost 6 bases at V and 9 bases at J; junction bases unmatched: 18. This CDR3 region has 16 residues. In DNA, the CDR3 is TGTGCCAGCAGGCCTTCCTCGGGGGGTTCGCTCCGGACGCAGTATTTT. It is translated as CASRPSSGGSLRTQYF. Filled out from reference TRBV28 and TRBJ2-3, the complete variable domain reads DVKVTQSSRYLVKRTGEKVFLECVQDMDHENMFWYRQDPGLGLRLIYFSYDVKMKEKGDIPEGYSVSREKKERFSLILESASTNQTSMYLCASRPSSGGSLRTQYFGPGTRLTVL.

The chain is built from TRBV27 and TRBJ1-4; D possibly corresponds to TRBD1 (6 bases). This CDR3 is built from 14 residues. From germline, CDR1 is MNHEY and CDR2 SMNVEV (reference sequence). V lost 3 bases and J 7 bases, leaving 12 bases between the germline ends. DNA of the CDR3: TGTGCCAGCAGTTTTTTACAGGGCCGTGAAAAACTGTTTTTT. Translated: CASSFLQGREKLFF.

This clonotype came up many times. The J gene is TRBJ1-1, the V gene TRBV4-2; D may be TRBD1 (6 bases). V shed 4 bases and J shed 6 bases, with 18 bases lying between them. Per the germline V gene, CDR1 is LGHNA and CDR2 is YNFKEQ. This CDR3 comprises 15 residues. The chain's CDR3 is CASSLLGGGQAEAFF. The DNA for the CDR3 is TGTGCCAGCAGCCTCCTTGGGGGGGGCCAAGCTGAAGCTTTCTTT.

The table lists this clonotype with a few counts. V is TRBV4-3 and J is TRBJ1-4; D uncertain. Looked up from germline, CDR1 is LGHNA and CDR2 is YSLEER. Trimming removed 0 bases at V and 8 bases at J, with 7 bases between. The CDR3 contains 13 residues. The CDR3 nucleotides are TGCGCCAGCAGCCAAGATCTGTTAGAAAAACTGTTTTTT. Translation gives CASSQDLLEKLFF.

The V call is TRBV29-1, the J call TRBJ2-5; 7 bases match TRBD1. Germline V lookup: CDR1 SQVTM, CDR2 ANQGSEA. The CDR3 totals 12 residues. V gave up 4 bases and J gave up 8 bases; unmatched junction bases: 7. CDR3 bases: TGCAGCGTTGGGGACAGTGAGGAAACCCAGTACTTC. It codes for CSVGDSEETQYF.

This clonotype was counted between two and nine times. This chain connects TRBV4-2 to TRBJ2-2, with D possibly TRBD2 on 6 matching bases. The CDR3 is made up of 17 amino acids. The V gene's germline CDR1 is LGHNA and CDR2 YNFKEQ. The V end lost 4 bases, the J end lost 2 bases, and 17 bases lay between the germline ends. CDR3 sequence reads: CASSPRGGERNTGELFF. The DNA of the CDR3 is TGTGCCAGCAGCCCCCGGGGCGGGGAAAGAAACACCGGGGAGCTGTTTTTT.